This T cell receptor (beta chain) was documented in a study of blood T cells in healthy people across ages. Study-level results: The authors considered diversity estimates from one million T cells to be underestimates.

Together with a sample-barcoded 5' primer, a J-beta primer mix was included in a second PCR lasting about 7 to 12 cycles. All cDNA molecules were each tagged by a template-switch adaptor with 12 random nucleotides. All samples gave at least 3 million CDR3-containing paired-end reads. From the 5' RACE reads, TCRdb called clonotypes with MiXCR, one entry per CDR3 protein. The sample has about 1.8 million distinct CDR3 sequences; around 48% are singletons. Germline CDR1 SGHRS, CDR2 YFSETQ. Unmatched junction bases numbered 9, after V lost 1 base and J lost 0 bases. CDR3 length: 18 amino acids. Note on this clonotype: Its antigen remains unidentified.

The sample consisted of blood. The V and J genes are TRBV5-1 and TRBJ2-1, with 8 bases aligning to TRBD1. This TCR came from a woman aged 40-49 years in good health. Here the CDR3 DNA reads TGCGCCAGCAGCTTGTCCCCCTGGACAGGGAGCTCCTACAATGAGCAGTTCTTC. It codes for CASSLSPWTGSSYNEQFF.